This entry describes one T cell receptor (beta chain). The antigen is unknown. This entry is derived from a study of cytomegalovirus exposure and HLA in healthy donors. The protocol was immunoSEQ multiplex PCR, while the TCRdb copy is restricted to in-frame clones and leaves out a portion. This sample has more than 250,000 clones, with less than 95% found just once. Broader study findings: In the approximately 120 validation repertoires, a later analysis found that first-cohort TCR clusters tended to co-occur. Researchers catalogued some 160 TCR beta chains as cytomegalovirus-associated.

The sample was PBMCs. The receptor was derived from a woman aged 25 to 39 in good health and CMV-seronegative.

The CDR3 is CASSQTSGPNTGELFF. In DNA form, the CDR3 reads TGTGCCAGCAGCCAGACTAGCGGTCCGAACACCGGGGAGCTGTTTTTT. V is TRBV7-9 and J is TRBJ2-2; 9 nucleotides align to TRBD2. This CDR3 has 16 residues. Germline V CDR1 and CDR2: SEHNR, FQNEAQ (reference sequence). V gave up 5 bases and J gave up 0 bases; unmatched junction bases: 4.